This T cell receptor (beta chain) emerged from a study of post-analysis software for immune sequencing data. Study-wide points: Versus controls, multiple sclerosis patients showed significantly lower diversity (normalized Chao1). With TRBV5-6, TRBV5-1 and TRBV20-1 included, 4 to 6 TRBV segments were more frequent in patients than in controls. F measure showed strong co-clustering of same-batch samples.

The TCR beta cDNA libraries carried unique molecular identifiers. TCRdb reanalysed the PCR reads using MiXCR and keeps one entry per CDR3 protein. Of 430,000 or so distinct CDR3 sequences listed, 39% are singletons. Only a few counts were recorded for this clonotype. Its matching antigen is unknown. The V gene end was trimmed by 1 base and the J gene end by 2 bases; junction bases not matched to a gene: 4. The germline V gene has CDR1 SGHDN and CDR2 FVKESK. This CDR3 has 16 residues. This sequence originates from a girl aged 2 to 9 with multiple sclerosis. The rearrangement joins TRBV14 to TRBJ2-1; 8 positions agree with TRBD2. Sequencing used blood. Here the CDR3 reads CASSQVAGGTYNEQFF. The CDR3 DNA follows: TGTGCCAGCAGCCAAGTGGCGGGAGGTACCTACAATGAGCAGTTCTTC.